Listed below are T cell receptor beta chains from one sample, sequenced in a study of identical twins. TCRdb analysed the 5' RACE reads with MiXCR anew, one entry per CDR3 protein. The sample contains fewer than 900,000 distinct CDR3 sequences, less than 25% of which appear only once. This sample also belongs to another study, concerning T cells expressing NK-cell markers.

What was sequenced was PBMCs. All receptors come from a woman between 18 and 30 years old in good health. Both conserved end residues are part of each CDR3. A D gene is named only where the DNA matches it firmly. Size is omitted from some rows. Given values are once, few, many or a class for expanded clones.

TGTGCCAGCAAGTTTACGTGGCGCACAGATACGCAGTATTTT CASKFTWRTDTQYF 14 - TRBV12-3/TRBV12-4 - TRBJ2-3
TGTGTCAGCAGTCAGGGTTCTGGAAACACCATATATTTT CVSSQGSGNTIYF 13 - TRBV6-6 few TRBJ1-3
TGCGCCAGCAGCCAAGAAGGAAGTTTCCTCGAACAGTTCTTC CASSQEGSFLEQFF 14 - TRBV4-3 - TRBJ2-1
TGTGCCAGCAGTTTAGTTTTCGGAGAGGATGGCTACACCTTC CASSLVFGEDGYTF 14 - TRBV27 few TRBJ1-2
TGTGCCACCAGCGTCGACAGGGCCCATGGCTACACCTTC CATSVDRAHGYTF 13 TRBD1 TRBV15 - TRBJ1-2
TGCAGCGTTGGCCCATCTAACACAGATACGCAGTATTTT CSVGPSNTDTQYF 13 - TRBV29-1 few TRBJ2-3
TGTGCCAGCAGCTTTCACCTCATTTACAATGAGCAGTTCTTC CASSFHLIYNEQFF 14 - TRBV7-9 few TRBJ2-1
TGTGCCAGCAGCCAGACCCCAGGGATGGAGTACTTC CASSQTPGMEYF 12 - TRBV7-2 - TRBJ2-7
TGTGCCATCAGTGAGTCGACCCTTGGGTCGCTTATGTACGAGCAGTACTTC CAISESTLGSLMYEQYF 17 - TRBV10-3 few TRBJ2-7
TGCAGTGCGCCGAGGCTAGCGGGTGACAATGAGCAGTTCTTC CSAPRLAGDNEQFF 14 TRBD2 TRBV20-1 few TRBJ2-1
TGTGCCAGCAGGGGACAGAGTGGGGCTGAAGCTTTCTTT CASRGQSGAEAFF 13 TRBD1 TRBV27 few TRBJ1-1
TGTGCCAGCAGTTTACCTGATAACTATGGCTACACCTTC CASSLPDNYGYTF 13 - TRBV12-3/TRBV12-4 few TRBJ1-2
TGTGCCTGGGGGGAGGGTAACTACGAGCAGTACTTC CAWGEGNYEQYF 12 TRBD2 TRBV30 few TRBJ2-7
TGCAGCGTTGCTTTAGGGACTGGTACGGAGACCCAGTACTTC CSVALGTGTETQYF 14 - TRBV29-1 many TRBJ2-5
TGTGCCAGCAGCTTTCGACCGGGGAATTCACCCCTCCACTTT CASSFRPGNSPLHF 14 - TRBV7-8 few TRBJ1-6
TGTGCCAGCAGTTTCGGGGCCACTGAAGCTTTCTTT CASSFGATEAFF 12 - TRBV12-3/TRBV12-4 few TRBJ1-1
TGTGCCTTCAGCAGAGGACAGGAGAGCTCTGGGGCCAACGTCCTGACTTTC CAFSRGQESSGANVLTF 17 TRBD1 TRBV12-3/TRBV12-4 - TRBJ2-6
TGTGCCAGCAGCCTAAGGGGATCCAGACACTACGAGCAGTACTTC CASSLRGSRHYEQYF 15 - TRBV7-2 once TRBJ2-7
TGCAGCGTTGAGGGACTGCGCCAAGAGACCCAGTACTTC CSVEGLRQETQYF 13 - TRBV29-1 few TRBJ2-5
TGTGCCATCAGTTTTATAGGGGGGGGACTAGCCCTGAGGAACGAGCAGTACTTC CAISFIGGGLALRNEQYF 18 TRBD2 TRBV2 few TRBJ2-7